This T cell receptor beta chain originates from a study of blood T cells in healthy people across ages. Germline lookup yields CDR1 SEHNR and CDR2 FQNEAQ (reference sequence). The CDR3 extends over 14 amino acids. V lost 1 base and J lost 3, with 9 bases in between. A sample-barcoded 5' primer and a J-beta primer mix were used in a second PCR of roughly 6 to 11 cycles. One entry per CDR3 protein, called by TCRdb with MiXCR from the 5' RACE reads. The data hold approximately 780,000 distinct CDR3 sequences, with more than 25% observed a single time. This sample also appeared in a second study, on T cells of mothers and their children.

This clonotype was sampled from a boy between 10 and 17 years old in good health. Sequenced sample: blood. The V and J genes are TRBV7-9 and TRBJ2-5; D might be TRBD1 (6 bases). Here the CDR3 reads CASSLGTDKETQYF. Written as DNA, the CDR3 is TGTGCCAGCAGCTTAGGGACAGACAAAGAGACCCAGTACTTC.